Listed here are 2 T cell receptor beta chains from one sample, sequenced in a study of T-cell reconstitution after alpha-beta-depleted transplantation in children. It was with unique molecular identifiers that the TCRbeta library was prepared. TCRdb used MiXCR to reprocess the PCR reads, holding one entry per CDR3 protein. The sample comprises 400,000 to 550,000 distinct CDR3 sequences, approximately 10% of which are singletons, and roughly 2.1% rests with the top ten. The source material was PBMCs, sampled before TCRalphabeta/CD19-depleted stem cell transplant. These TCRs come from a child aged 2-9 years with inherited bone marrow failure, due to receive a stem cell transplant.

This clonotype appeared many times. The rearrangement links TRBV28 to TRBJ2-1, with 8 bases identical to TRBD2. This CDR3 comprises 17 residues. V trimming: 5 bases; J trimming: 6 bases; junction bases outside the gene matches: 15. The germline V gene encodes CDR1 MDHEN and CDR2 SYDVKM. CDR3 region: CASSRIPGLAGGNEQFF. The CDR3 DNA reads as TGTGCCAGCAGTCGAATCCCCGGTCTAGCGGGCGGCAATGAGCAGTTCTTC.

The chain has TRBV5-6 and TRBJ2-1; 10 bases align to TRBD1. V lost 6 bases to trimming and J lost 4 bases; unmatched junction nucleotides: 13. CDR1 SGHDT and CDR2 YYEEEE come from the germline V gene. There are 17 residues in the CDR3. The CDR3 here is CASTADFRTGGYNEQFF. CDR3 nucleotides: TGTGCCAGCACGGCCGATTTTAGGACAGGGGGGTACAATGAGCAGTTCTTC.